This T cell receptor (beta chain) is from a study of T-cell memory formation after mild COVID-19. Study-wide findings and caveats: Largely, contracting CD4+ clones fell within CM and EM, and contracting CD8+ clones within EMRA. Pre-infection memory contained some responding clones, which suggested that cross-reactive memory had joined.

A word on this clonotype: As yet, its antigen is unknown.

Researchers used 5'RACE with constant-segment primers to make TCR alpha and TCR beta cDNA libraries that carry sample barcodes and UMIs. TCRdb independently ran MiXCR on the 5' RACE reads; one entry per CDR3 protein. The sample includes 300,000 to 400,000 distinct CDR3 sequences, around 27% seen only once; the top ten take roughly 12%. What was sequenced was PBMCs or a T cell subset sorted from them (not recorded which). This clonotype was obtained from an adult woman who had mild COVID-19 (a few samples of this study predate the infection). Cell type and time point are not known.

The CDR3 region is CSAGRTGGGGEKLFF. In nucleotides, the CDR3 is TGCAGTGCTGGTAGAACAGGGGGCGGGGGTGAAAAACTGTTTTTT. The V call is TRBV20-1, the J call TRBJ1-4, with 9 bases lining up with TRBD1. Germline values: CDR1 DFQATT, CDR2 SNEGSKA (reference sequence). V was clipped by 5 bases and J by 7 bases; unmatched bases: 11. The CDR3 is 15 amino acids.